This T cell receptor (beta chain) was obtained from a study of blood T cell repertoires in COVID-19 (dated by TCRdb to the early 2020s). With respect to the entire study: Samples covering the acute and convalescent phases of COVID-19 were provided by collaborators in the United States, Italy and Spain. The prospective study material was composed of cDNA or gDNA derived from T cells, B-cell-depleted T cells, or PBMCs. Subjects who had been exposed to COVID-19, were actively infected with it, or had recovered from it provided the deeply sampled blood TCRbeta repertoires that made up the dataset. The repertoires were released in a freely available public database meant as a resource for research on the immune response to SARS-CoV-2. Samples came from the ongoing ImmuneRACE study (first 160 participants) plus 1,254 subjects from 6 global collaborators. Nearly every sample came with metadata listing a de-identified subject ID, COVID-19 status, age in years and sex. Where available, HLA class I and class II types were obtained from metadata supplied by the sample provider rather than from assay-based typing.

As regards this clone: Its antigen has not been determined. One base away there is no much larger clone; base qualities are not given.

TCRbeta CDR3 regions were amplified from genomic DNA using the immunoSEQ Assay, a bias-controlled multiplex PCR. For the original study's pipeline: Within the assay, amplification of reference gene primers was used to estimate how many nucleated cells each sample contained. To quantify the absolute abundance of each unique TCRbeta CDR3 rearrangement, sequence reads were collapsed and filtered. For each sample, productive Simpson clonality was calculated as the square root of Simpson's diversity index across productive rearrangements. TCRdb took over this immuneACCESS table, retaining in-frame rearrangements with V and J assigned. Such tables are incomplete; in checked studies, under half of the missing clones stem from an unresolved V gene, and the remainder is unexplained. V and J calls plus clone size are reproduced from that table; the DNA served to infer D and trimming. In this sample the table shows approximately 60,000 clones, around 85% of which occur a single time. The ten largest clones add up to around 18% of the sample.

On the study overall, not on this receptor specifically: How much clinical and demographic metadata was included differed by source and by participant, and the metadata was provided uncurated.

Each collaborating institution followed its own protocols to collect whole blood in K2EDTA tubes. Collaborator samples were shipped for TCRbeta analysis as frozen whole blood, isolated PBMCs, or DNA extracted from either sample type. The CDR3 goes from the cysteine to the phenylalanine over 21 residues. The CDR3 DNA has 63 bases and is translated from base 1. CDR1 and CDR2, looked up from the germline V gene, are SGHTA and FQGTGA. V is clipped by 1 base and J by 0 bases, and the sequence between their germline boundaries is 26 bases long. This TCR was recovered from a human donor in a cohort sampled during active COVID-19. Source material: peripheral blood. Recombination joined TRBV7-3 with TRBJ2-3; D gene: possibly TRBD2, on 7 matching bases. The CDR3: CASSLIEGGFLGAVSTDTQYF. The sequenced DNA: TGTGCCAGCAGCTTAATTGAGGGAGGGTTTTTGGGGGCCGTTAGCACAGATACGCAGTATTTT.